The rows below give T cell receptor beta chains drawn from one sample of a study of cytomegalovirus exposure and HLA in healthy donors. Produced via immunoSEQ multiplex PCR; TCRdb's table is partial and in-frame only. The sample carries some 250,000 clones, 90% recorded once. Sample: PBMCs. The source of these receptors is a woman between 18 and 29 years old in good health and CMV-seronegative. The CDR3 runs from the conserved cysteine through the conserved F or W. Each record gives: J gene, V gene, clone size, D gene, CDR3 DNA, CDR3 protein. A D gene is named only where the DNA matches it firmly. Clone size is stated in some rows and not others, as once, few, many or a class when expanded.

TRBJ1-2 TRBV5-1 NA NA TGCGCCAGCAGACCGACAGGTTCGAACTATGGCTACACCTTC CASRPTGSNYGYTF
TRBJ1-1 TRBV18 NA NA TGTGCCAGCTCACCGCCGGGGCAGGGGATGAACACTGAAGCTTTCTTT CASSPPGQGMNTEAFF
TRBJ2-7 TRBV10-3 NA TRBD1 TGTGCCATCAGTGCGGACAGGCTGGACGAGCAGTACTTC CAISADRLDEQYF
TRBJ1-2 TRBV6-5 few TRBD1 TGTGCCAGCAGTCCCACAGGGGGCCGTCAGGATGGCTACACCTTC CASSPTGGRQDGYTF
TRBJ1-5 TRBV7-9 NA NA TGTGCCAGCAGCCTAAGTGAATCGCCCCAGCATTTT CASSLSESPQHF
TRBJ2-1 TRBV27 NA TRBD1 TGTGCCAGCAGTACCAGGACAGGGGGTGGGGATGAGCAGTTCTTC CASSTRTGGGDEQFF
TRBJ2-2 TRBV6-4 many NA TGTGCCAGCAGTGACTCGGGGGCGCACACCGGGGAGCTGTTTTTT CASSDSGAHTGELFF
TRBJ1-5 TRBV29-1 NA TRBD1 TGCAGCGTTGTAGGGGGCGGGCGCAATCAGCCCCAGCATTTT CSVVGGGRNQPQHF
TRBJ2-1 TRBV9 NA NA TGTGCCAGCAGCACTACGGGGTTGCAGTTCTTC CASSTTGLQFF
TRBJ1-1 TRBV28 NA TRBD1 TGTGCCACAGACAGGGGATACACTGAAGCTTTCTTT CATDRGYTEAFF
TRBJ1-4 TRBV28 NA NA TGTGCCGGGGGGGTTTTTGGAAAACTGTTTTTT CAGGVFGKLFF
TRBJ1-4 TRBV18 NA TRBD1 TGTGCCAGCTCACCACCGGGACAGGATTCTGAAAAACTGTTTTTT CASSPPGQDSEKLFF
TRBJ2-3 TRBV10-3 NA TRBD2 TGTGCCATCAGTGAGCGAGCGGGGGGGCCAGATACGCAGTATTTT CAISERAGGPDTQYF
TRBJ1-3 TRBV25-1 once NA TGTGCCAGCAGTAACGCAGGCTCTGGAAACACCATATATTTT CASSNAGSGNTIYF
TRBJ2-7 TRBV19 few TRBD1 TGTGCCAGTAGTATAGGGGGACAGGGGGCCTACGAGCAGTACTTC CASSIGGQGAYEQYF
TRBJ1-6 TRBV5-4 few NA TGTGCCAGCAGCTTCGGGGGGGGAAATTCACCCCTCCACTTT CASSFGGGNSPLHF
TRBJ1-1 TRBV6-5 NA TRBD1 TGTGCCAGCAGTACCCGGGACAGTGTGGGGGCTGAAGCTTTCTTT CASSTRDSVGAEAFF